This TCR beta chain was captured by sequencing in a study of human T cells and chemical hapten exposure. Study background: 0.01% DPC was applied to the upper back in patch tests, which were read at 6 days. From small differences in pooled library volume came most of the variation in per-sample TCR yields. Study-wide findings and caveats: PT1 expanded TCR numbers rose with patch test score.

Each CDR3 protein gets one entry after TCRdb re-called the RACE reads with MiXCR. The data contain under 200,000 distinct CDR3 sequences, about 31% of them seen just once; the ten biggest clones take up nearly 3%. This clonotype occurred a few times. Its target is unknown. Trimming took 4 bases from V and 0 from J, leaving 10 bases between them. The germline CDR1 and CDR2 sequences are SGHRS and YFSETQ. The CDR3 covers 14 residues. Sample time point: pre-sensitization, week 0. Sample treatment: therapeutic diphenylcyclopropenone sensitization with weekly scalp DPC. Ahead of each patch test application, blood was drawn.

This receptor was obtained from a woman aged 25 to 45 with alopecia areata. Some clones in this sample may be carry-over from other donors' samples. V is TRBV5-1 and J is TRBJ1-1; D perhaps matches TRBD1 (5 bases). This specimen was whole blood, taken in connection with sensitization to the hapten diphenylcyclopropenone (DPC). CDR3 protein: CASSITGVNTEAFF. The DNA of the CDR3 is TGCGCCAGCAGCATAACAGGCGTGAACACTGAAGCTTTCTTT.